Each of the 26 T cell receptor beta chains below was sequenced from the same sample in a study of blood T cell repertoires in COVID-19 (dated by TCRdb to 2020 to 2021). The protocol used for the library was the immunoSEQ multiplex PCR assay. TCRdb took over this immuneACCESS table, retaining in-frame rearrangements with V and J assigned. Such tables are incomplete; in checked studies, under half of the missing clones stem from an unresolved V gene, and the remainder is unexplained. This sample holds about 82,000 clones; 65% to 85% were observed only once. The biggest ten clones account for over 15% of the sample. The material sequenced was peripheral blood. Source of these receptors: a woman aged 60 to 75 with acute or convalescent COVID-19.

This rearrangement joins TRBV9 to TRBJ2-1; TRBD2 matches at 10 bases. V trimming: 3 bases; J trimming: 4 bases; junction bases outside the gene matches: 4. This CDR3 region has 15 residues. Germline loops: CDR1 SGDLS, CDR2 YYNGEE. The CDR3 spells CASSALAGEYNEQFF. For the CDR3, the DNA is TGTGCCAGCAGCGCCCTAGCGGGGGAATACAATGAGCAGTTCTTC. Full variable domain (outside the CDR3, taken from reference TRBV9 and TRBJ2-1): DSGVTQTPKHLITATGQRVTLRCSPRSGDLSVYWYQQSLDQGLQFLIQYYNGEERAKGNILERFSAQQFPDLHSELNLSSLELGDSALYFCASSALAGEYNEQFFGPGTRLTVL.

V is TRBV2 and J is TRBJ2-3, with 8 bases aligning to TRBD2. The V gene end was trimmed by 10 bases and the J gene end by 0 bases; junction bases not matched to a gene: 9. This CDR3 has 15 amino acids. Looked up from germline, CDR1 is SNHLY and CDR2 is FYNNEI. In DNA form, the CDR3 reads TGTGCCACCTTATTGCGGGGGGTTAGCACAGATACGCAGTATTTT. Protein sequence: CATLLRGVSTDTQYF.

The chain combines TRBV5-1 with TRBJ1-4; D may be TRBD1 (5 bases). Germline-derived CDR1 and CDR2 are SGHRS and YFSETQ. Trimming took off 0 bases at V and 5 bases at J, with 11 bases between the two ends. The CDR3 contains 15 residues. CDR3 DNA: TGCGCCAGCAGCTTGGCCGGTGGGGCGAATGAAAAACTGTTTTTT. It encodes CASSLAGGANEKLFF. Full variable domain (missing parts from reference TRBV5-1 and TRBJ1-4): KAGVTQTPRYLIKTRGQQVTLSCSPISGHRSVSWYQQTPGQGLQFLFEYFSETQRNKGNFPGRFSGRQFSNSRSEMNVSTLELGDSALYLCASSLAGGANEKLFFGSGTQLSVL.

This CDR3 is CASSLGGGVDTEAFF. The CDR3 DNA reads as TGTGCCAGCAGCTTGGGTGGAGGGGTCGACACTGAAGCTTTCTTT. V is TRBV5-4 and J is TRBJ1-1; D possibly corresponds to TRBD1 (5 bases). The length of the CDR3 is 15 residues. Germline V gene data show CDR1 as SGHNT and CDR2 as YYREEE (reference sequence). Trimming removed 0 bases at V and 3 bases at J, with 12 bases between.

This chain joins TRBV10-1 and TRBJ2-1; no definite D call. Germline assignment: CDR1 WNHNN and CDR2 SYGVQD (reference sequence). The CDR3 is made up of 13 amino acids. V was shortened by 2 bases and J by 8 bases, with 10 bases between the two germline ends. The CDR3 loop is CASSERVIYEQFF. In DNA form, the CDR3 reads TGCGCCAGCAGTGAGCGGGTTATCTATGAGCAGTTCTTC.

This rearrangement joins TRBV2 to TRBJ2-3; no definite D call. The V gene lost 8 bases and the J gene lost 4 bases, with 10 bases spanning the gap. The CDR3 is made up of 12 amino acids. Germline CDR1 and CDR2: SNHLY and FYNNEI. CDR3 loop: CASRVVADTQYF. The CDR3 DNA is TGTGCCAGCCGGGTCGTCGCAGATACGCAGTATTTT.

The chain uses TRBV18 and TRBJ2-1, with 8 positions matching TRBD2. The CDR3 contains 15 residues. Germline values: CDR1 KGHSH, CDR2 LQKENI. Trimming cost V 1 base and J 7 bases; bases outside gene matches: 6. The CDR3 loop reads CASSPLRGDPNEQFF. The CDR3 DNA sequence: TGTGCCAGCTCACCACTGCGGGGGGACCCAAATGAGCAGTTCTTC.

The chain employs TRBV5-4 and TRBJ1-6; TRBD1 matches at 10 bases. The CDR3 is 15 residues long. Germline lookup yields CDR1 SGHNT and CDR2 YYREEE (reference sequence). V lost 4 bases to trimming and J lost 5 bases; unmatched junction nucleotides: 3. CDR3 in DNA: TGTGCCAGCAGCCGGGACAGGGGAAATAATTCACCCCTCCACTTT. Protein product: CASSRDRGNNSPLHF.

The chain is built from TRBV12-3 or TRBV12-4 and TRBJ2-7; TRBD1 matches 8 bases. The CDR3 covers 13 residues. V was clipped by 6 bases and J by 3 bases; unmatched bases: 4. CDR3: CASRTTGGYEQYF. The DNA for the CDR3 is TGTGCCAGCAGAACTACAGGGGGCTACGAGCAGTACTTC.

This clone was counted once. The CDR3 is CASSLTNTEAFF. In DNA, the CDR3 is TGTGCCAGCAGTTTAACTAACACTGAAGCTTTCTTT. The chain has TRBV12-3 or TRBV12-4 and TRBJ1-1; D remains unclear. The CDR3 runs 12 residues. V lost 2 bases, J lost 2 bases, and 3 bases lay in between.

On this clone itself: Other nucleotide sequences from this sample produce the same CDR3. The chain couples TRBV6-1 to TRBJ1-1; D unresolved. Germline V gene sequence: CDR1 MNHNS, CDR2 SASEGT. The V gene lost 3 bases and the J gene lost 1 base, with 6 bases spanning the gap. This CDR3 spans 13 amino acids. The CDR3 coding sequence is TGTGCCAGCAGTGAGGGCAGGAACACTGAAGCTTTCTTT. It yields the protein CASSEGRNTEAFF.

This chain connects TRBV7-8 to TRBJ1-2, with 8 positions matching TRBD1. From germline, CDR1 is SGHVS and CDR2 FQNEAQ. The CDR3 length is 17 residues. The V segment lost 1 base and the J segment 4 bases; nucleotides outside the gene matches: 11. The CDR3 coding sequence is TGTGCCAGCAGCTTAGGGCTTAGACAGGGGAGGCCCTATGGCTACACCTTC. It codes for CASSLGLRQGRPYGYTF. Full variable domain (missing parts from reference TRBV7-8 and TRBJ1-2): GAGVSQSPRYKVAKRGQDVALRCDPISGHVSLFWYQQALGQGPEFLTYFQNEAQLDKSGLPSDRFFAERPEGSVSTLKIQRTQQEDSAVYLCASSLGLRQGRPYGYTFGSGTRLTVV.

The genes are TRBV6-5 and TRBJ1-6; a weak D match, TRBD1 (5 bases). Germline lookup yields CDR1 MNHEY and CDR2 SVGAGI. The CDR3 is made up of 15 amino acids. Trimming removed 2 bases from V and 7 bases from J, with 12 bases in between. The CDR3 region is CASSYRGGDNSPLHF. The CDR3 DNA follows: TGTGCCAGCAGTTACCGGGGGGGAGACAATTCACCCCTCCACTTT.

This sequence joins TRBV11-3 and TRBJ2-1; TRBD1 agrees at 9 bases. CDR1 is SGHNT, CDR2 YENEEA, per germline. The CDR3 totals 15 residues. V lost 5 bases, J lost 8 bases, and 10 bases stayed unmatched. The CDR3 nucleotides are TGTGCCAGCAGCCGGGGACAGGGAACGAGGTATGAGCAGTTCTTC. This encodes CASSRGQGTRYEQFF.

Details on this clone: An end of the junction differs from the germline gene, which may be a read error. This sequence joins TRBV5-4 and TRBJ2-7; possibly TRBD1 for D (6 bases). Germline V gives CDR1 SGHNT, CDR2 YYREEE (reference sequence). The CDR3 covers 13 residues. CDR3 in amino acids: CASRSDSSHEQYF. The CDR3 DNA follows: TGTGCCAGCCGTTCGGACAGCTCCCACGAGCAGTACTTC.

The chain uses TRBV30 and TRBJ2-7; D might be TRBD1 (5 bases). V lost 6 bases, J lost 3 bases, and 18 bases lay in between. This CDR3 has 14 amino acids. Germline CDR1 reads GTSNPN; CDR2 reads SVGIG (reference sequence). This CDR3 is CACRPGQGFYEQYF. The CDR3 DNA reads TGTGCCTGCCGCCCCGGGCAGGGTTTCTACGAGCAGTACTTC.

About this clone: Other DNA sequences in the same sample also yield this CDR3. The gene calls are TRBV6-5 and TRBJ2-7; 9 bases are a match to TRBD1. Germline CDR1 is MNHEY and CDR2 is SVGAGI. The CDR3 is 15 amino acids. Trimming took 3 bases from V and 1 from J; bases not matched to a gene: 4. For the CDR3, the DNA is TGTGCCAGCAGTTATTCCGACAGGGGGTCCTACGAGCAGTACTTC. Translated, it gives CASSYSDRGSYEQYF.

The chain uses TRBV7-2 and TRBJ2-7; D may be TRBD2 (6 bases). There are 13 residues in the CDR3. Trimming cost V 5 bases and J 7 bases, with 15 bases left between them. Germline assignment: CDR1 SGHTA and CDR2 FQGNSA. CDR3 loop: CASSRDFKAEQYF. For the CDR3, the DNA is TGTGCCAGCAGCCGGGACTTCAAAGCGGAGCAGTACTTC.

This clone was found once. The genes are TRBV15 and TRBJ1-2; D is perhaps TRBD1 (5 bases). The CDR3 consists of 15 residues. Germline values: CDR1 LNHNV, CDR2 YYDKDF (reference sequence). The V end was cut by 5 bases, the J end by 6 bases, with 19 bases between. CDR3 bases: TGTGCCACCAGCGGTGGAGGGGCAGGGCAGAATGGCTACACCTTC. This sequence encodes CATSGGGAGQNGYTF.

The chain links TRBV19 to TRBJ2-2; TRBD1 agrees at 8 bases. Unmatched junction bases numbered 9, after V lost 5 bases and J lost 4 bases. CDR1 LNHDA and CDR2 SQIVND come from the germline V gene (reference sequence). The CDR3 has 16 amino acids. The CDR3 region has the DNA TGTGCCAGTAGTGCCCAGGGGGCATGGAGCACCGGGGAGCTGTTTTTT. Encoded protein: CASSAQGAWSTGELFF.

The chain has TRBV6-2 or TRBV6-3 and TRBJ1-6; D is perhaps TRBD1 (6 bases). The CDR3 is 14 residues long. From germline, CDR1 is MNHEY and CDR2 SVGEGT. The ends were cut back, 4 bases at V and 5 bases at J, with 9 bases in the middle. This chain's CDR3 is CASSWGLDNSPLHF. The CDR3 DNA sequence: TGTGCCAGCAGTTGGGGGCTGGATAATTCACCCCTCCACTTT.

The V and J genes are TRBV19 and TRBJ2-7; 8 nucleotides match TRBD1. The CDR3 is 14 amino acids. Germline lookup yields CDR1 LNHDA and CDR2 SQIVND (reference sequence). The V and J ends lost 4 bases and 2 bases, in that order; junction bases with no gene match: 4. The DNA of the CDR3 is TGTGCCAGTAGTACCGGGACAGGTACCTACGAGCAGTACTTC. The encoded protein is CASSTGTGTYEQYF.

This clone qualifies as medium-sized (0.01 to 0.1%). The chain couples TRBV2 to TRBJ2-1; D is ambiguous. Germline V CDR1 and CDR2: SNHLY, FYNNEI. The CDR3 spans 14 residues. V was shortened by 1 base and J by 9 bases, with 13 bases between the two germline ends. The CDR3: CASSEVSDFGEQFF. DNA of the CDR3: TGTGCCAGCAGTGAAGTCTCAGACTTTGGTGAGCAGTTCTTC.

This clone was detected only a few times. The genes are TRBV11-2 and TRBJ2-1; tentative D call: TRBD2 (5 bases). The ends were cut back, 8 bases at V and 9 bases at J, with 20 bases in the middle. CDR3 size: 14 residues. The germline CDR1 and CDR2 sequences are SGHAT and FQNNGV. The CDR3 DNA is TGTGCCAGCTGCCGCGGTCTAGCCGCAGTTGAGCAGTTCTTC. Translation gives CASCRGLAAVEQFF.

This sequence joins TRBV7-3 and TRBJ2-1; perhaps TRBD2 as D (6 bases). Trimming pared 4 bases from V and 9 bases from J, leaving 16 bases between. Germline V gene data show CDR1 as SGHTA and CDR2 as FQGTGA. This CDR3 comprises 14 residues. The CDR3 region has the DNA TGTGCCAGCAGCTCAAGCGGAGGGAAGGGTGAGCAGTTCTTC. Residues: CASSSSGGKGEQFF.

This rearrangement joins TRBV10-3 to TRBJ1-2, with D unresolved. The CDR3 covers 12 residues. From germline, CDR1 is ENHRY and CDR2 SYGVKD. V lost 7 bases, J lost 2 bases, and 8 bases lay in between. The chain's CDR3 is CAIKYPNYGYTF. CDR3 sequence (DNA): TGTGCCATCAAATATCCCAACTATGGCTACACCTTC.